What follows are 2 T cell receptor beta chains derived from one specimen sequenced in a study of cytotoxic CD8 clonotypes in ibrutinib-treated CLL. Sequencing used immunoSEQ multiplex PCR; TCRdb keeps in-frame clones, though not all of them. The data show about 300,000 clones, with 60% to 80% seen just once and roughly 6% held by the top ten. The starting material was PBMCs, obtained at disease progression, from a patient treated with ibrutinib. These receptors came from a human donor with chronic lymphocytic leukemia.

The genes are TRBV5-1 and TRBJ2-3, with 14 positions matching TRBD2. The CDR3 runs 16 residues. The germline V gene has CDR1 SGHRS and CDR2 YFSETQ. Losses at the gene ends were 2 bases for V and 6 bases for J; bases not matched to a gene: 5. The DNA of the CDR3 is TGCGCCAGCAGCTTCCGACTAGCGGGGGGGCTCGATACGCAGTATTTT. It yields the protein CASSFRLAGGLDTQYF.

The V and J genes are TRBV5-5 and TRBJ2-7, with 10 bases identical to TRBD1. Germline assignment: CDR1 SGHKS and CDR2 YYEKEE (reference sequence). The CDR3 consists of 15 residues. The trim removed 3 bases at V and 6 bases at J, leaving 9 bases unmatched. This CDR3 reads CASSSYDRGRSEQYF. The DNA for the CDR3 is TGTGCCAGCAGCTCGTACGACAGGGGGCGCAGCGAGCAGTACTTC.